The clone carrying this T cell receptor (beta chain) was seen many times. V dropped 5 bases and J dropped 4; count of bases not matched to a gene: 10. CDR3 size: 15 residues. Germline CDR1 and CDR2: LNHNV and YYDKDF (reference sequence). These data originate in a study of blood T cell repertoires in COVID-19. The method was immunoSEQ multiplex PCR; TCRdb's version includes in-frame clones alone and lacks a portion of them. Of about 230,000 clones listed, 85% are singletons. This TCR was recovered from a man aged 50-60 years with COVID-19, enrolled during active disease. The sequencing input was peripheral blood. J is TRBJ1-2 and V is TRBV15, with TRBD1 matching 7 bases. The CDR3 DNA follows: TGTGCCACCAGCGAAACACCGGGACAGCTCTATGGCTACACCTTC. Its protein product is CATSETPGQLYGYTF.